The source of this T cell receptor (beta chain) is a study of regulatory T cells in long-lasting Graves disease. General study findings and limits: The analysis examined peripheral blood only and excluded thyroid tissue.

Through Arm-PCR of CDR3 regions and iRepertoire HTBI primers, TCR beta libraries were built. Each CDR3 protein is one row after TCRdb ran MiXCR on the multiplex PCR reads. The repertoire holds 370,000 or so distinct CDR3 sequences, with 15% to 20% as singletons. This clonotype was observed at least ten times. Its target is unknown. Sample time point: newly diagnosed GD, antithyroid drugs for less than 3 months. There was RNA extracted from PBMCs, and the TCR library was made from it. Clinicians diagnosed Graves' disease using American Thyroid Association guidelines. Germline V lookup: CDR1 DFQATT, CDR2 SNEGSKA (reference sequence). V dropped 0 bases and J dropped 1 base, with 18 bases sitting between them. The length of the CDR3 is 17 residues. These data also featured in a second study, about T cells in Graves' hyperthyroidism and ophthalmopathy.

The chain joins TRBV20-1 to TRBJ1-2, with D perhaps TRBD1 (6 bases). This clonotype was obtained from a woman aged 18 to 35 with Graves disease. The material sequenced was peripheral blood mononuclear cells (PBMCs), taken at new diagnosis, from a patient treated with antithyroid drugs. The CDR3 spells CSARDRREGGINYGYTF. The CDR3 DNA follows: TGCAGTGCTAGAGATAGAAGGGAGGGGGGCATTAACTATGGCTACACCTTC.